This T cell receptor beta chain was sequenced during a study of blood T cell repertoires in COVID-19. Sequencing was performed with immunoSEQ multiplex PCR; in TCRdb, only in-frame clones are kept and a portion is missing. Of hundreds of thousands of clones listed, around 89% are singletons. Living in 24 US areas, the participants were between 18 and 89 years of age. The CDR3 sequence is 14 residues long. The V gene's germline CDR1 is SGHVS and CDR2 FNYEAQ. The V end was cut by 4 bases, the J end by 0 bases, with 8 bases between. This receptor was identified in a woman under 30 with acute COVID-19. The sample comprised PBMCs or T cells enriched from blood (not recorded which). V is TRBV7-6 and J is TRBJ2-3, with a weak D call TRBD2 (6 bases). This CDR3 is CASSSGTSTDTQYF. The CDR3 DNA follows: TGTGCCAGCAGCTCCGGGACTAGCACAGATACGCAGTATTTT.